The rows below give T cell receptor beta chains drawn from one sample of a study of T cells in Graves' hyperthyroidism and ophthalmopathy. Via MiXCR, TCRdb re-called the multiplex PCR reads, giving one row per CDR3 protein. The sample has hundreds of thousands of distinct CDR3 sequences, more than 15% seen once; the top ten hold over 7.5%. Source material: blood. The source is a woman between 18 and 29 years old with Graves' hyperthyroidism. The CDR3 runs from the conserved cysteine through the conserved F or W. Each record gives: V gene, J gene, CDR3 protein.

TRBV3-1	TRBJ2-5	CASSQLAGGEETQYF
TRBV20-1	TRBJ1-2	CSASSGTYGYTF
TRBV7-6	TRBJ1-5	CASSLSGLGNQPQHF
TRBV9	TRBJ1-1	CASSVGQGEGTEAFF
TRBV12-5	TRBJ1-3	CASGLALSGDGNSGNTIYF
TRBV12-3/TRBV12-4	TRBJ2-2	CASSSREDGELFF
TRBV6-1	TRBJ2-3	CASKLRGLAGGGDTQYF
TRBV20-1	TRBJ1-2	CSAREQVYGYTF
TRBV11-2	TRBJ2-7	CASSRDLSSYEQYF
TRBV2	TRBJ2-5	CASKEWTQETQYF
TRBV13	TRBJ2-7	CASSFLGGGHEQYF
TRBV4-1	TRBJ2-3	CASSQVLSGRRRTDTQYF
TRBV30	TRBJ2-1	CAWSPTPLGGGTNEQFF
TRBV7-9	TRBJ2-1	CASTRSTRNNEQFF
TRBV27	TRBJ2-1	CASSSPQEGGAGGFYNEQFF
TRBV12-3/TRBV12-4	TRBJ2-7	CASSRALAYEQYF
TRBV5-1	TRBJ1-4	CASSLDVARTSTNEKLFF
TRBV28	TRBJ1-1	CASSEQGAGMNTEAFF
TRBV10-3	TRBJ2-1	CAIGRGVGDDLNNEQFF
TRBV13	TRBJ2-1	CASLTSGGFNEQFF
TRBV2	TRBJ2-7	CAATGRDLSSEQYF
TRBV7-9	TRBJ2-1	CASSSRFNEQFF
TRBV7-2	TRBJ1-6	CASSLEGSPPHF
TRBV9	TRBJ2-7	CASSPRTSGFRPYEQYF
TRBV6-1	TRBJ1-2	CASSEGVGYTF
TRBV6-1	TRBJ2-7	CASRRTSGGLPYEQYF
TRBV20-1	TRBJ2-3	CSARHGSGVTDTQYF
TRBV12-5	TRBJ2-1	CASGLGPAGYNEQFF
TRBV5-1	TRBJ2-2	CASSWTSGITGELFF
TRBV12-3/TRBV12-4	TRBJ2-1	CASSFRVGQNEQFF
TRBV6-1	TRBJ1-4	CATRTNEKLFF
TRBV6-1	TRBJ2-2	CASSSGVTGELFF
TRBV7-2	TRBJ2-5	CASSPQGLPQETQYF
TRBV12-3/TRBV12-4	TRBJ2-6	CASSFGFGANVLTF
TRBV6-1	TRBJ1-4	CASARAWLAEEKLFF
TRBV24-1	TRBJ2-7	CATPAGIPFREQYF
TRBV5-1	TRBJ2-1	CASSSGLAGYSEQFF
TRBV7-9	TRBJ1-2	CASSFGGGNGYTF
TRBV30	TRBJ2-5	CAWSEGRGETQYF
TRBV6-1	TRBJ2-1	CASSPPPAGPNEQFF
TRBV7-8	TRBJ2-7	CASSLVAISYEQYF
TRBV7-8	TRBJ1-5	CASSLVAGAGQPQHF